This TCR beta chain was profiled in a study of T cells after yellow fever vaccination. About the research overall: Fractions of limited cellularity were prepared by means of SMART-Seq v4 Ultra Low Input. Broader study findings: Weaker, the secondary response had a peak occurring faster, on day 5 versus 15.

The CDR3 extends over 13 amino acids. V was cut by 2 bases and J by 7 bases, with 12 bases left in between. Germline V gene lookup returns CDR1 SGHVS and CDR2 FQNEAQ. Of note for this clonotype: The target antigen is unknown.

5'RACE template switching produced TCR cDNA carrying a universal primer site and UMIs. TCRdb fed the 5' RACE reads into MiXCR, producing one record per CDR3 protein. Here the sample spans some 120,000 distinct CDR3 sequences, approximately 9% being singletons. This chain links TRBV7-8 with TRBJ2-7, with D perhaps being TRBD1 or TRBD2 (5 bases each). Sequences were derived from CD8+ T cells sorted from PBMCs, sampled on the day of the yellow fever booster vaccination. This TCR was sampled from a man aged 18 to 29 who received the YFV17D yellow fever vaccine. The CDR3 here is CASSLLGPREQYF. CDR3 sequence (DNA): TGTGCCAGCAGCTTATTGGGACCCAGGGAGCAGTACTTC.